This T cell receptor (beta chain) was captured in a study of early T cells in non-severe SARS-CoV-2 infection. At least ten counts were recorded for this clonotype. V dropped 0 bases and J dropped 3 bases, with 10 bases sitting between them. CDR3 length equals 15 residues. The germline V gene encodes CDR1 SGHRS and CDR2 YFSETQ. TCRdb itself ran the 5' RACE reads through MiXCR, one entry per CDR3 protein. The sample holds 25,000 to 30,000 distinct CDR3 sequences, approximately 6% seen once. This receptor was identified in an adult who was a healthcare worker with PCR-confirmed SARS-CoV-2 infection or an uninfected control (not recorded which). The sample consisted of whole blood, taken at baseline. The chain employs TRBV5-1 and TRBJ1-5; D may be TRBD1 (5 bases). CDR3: CASSLGQGPNQPQHF. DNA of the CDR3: TGCGCCAGCAGCTTGGGGCAGGGCCCCAATCAGCCCCAGCATTTT.